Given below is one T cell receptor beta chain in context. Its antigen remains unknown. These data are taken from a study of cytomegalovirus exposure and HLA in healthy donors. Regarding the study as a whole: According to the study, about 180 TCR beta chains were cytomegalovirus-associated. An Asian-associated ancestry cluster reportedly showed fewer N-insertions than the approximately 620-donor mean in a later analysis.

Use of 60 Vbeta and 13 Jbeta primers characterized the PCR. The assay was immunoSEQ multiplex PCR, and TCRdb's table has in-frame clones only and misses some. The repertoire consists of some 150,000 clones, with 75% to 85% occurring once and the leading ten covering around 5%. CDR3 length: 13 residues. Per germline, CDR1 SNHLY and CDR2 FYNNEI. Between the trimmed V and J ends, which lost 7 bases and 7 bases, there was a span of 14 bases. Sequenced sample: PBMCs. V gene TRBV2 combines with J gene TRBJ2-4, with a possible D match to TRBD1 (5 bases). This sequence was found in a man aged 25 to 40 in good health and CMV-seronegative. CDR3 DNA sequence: TGTGCCAGCAACAGGCCCTCCGGGAACATTCAGTACTTC. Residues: CASNRPSGNIQYF.